The clone carrying this TCR beta chain has just a few counts. TCRdb analysed the 5' RACE reads with MiXCR anew, one entry per CDR3 protein. The sample shows a few hundred thousand distinct CDR3 sequences, 15% to 20% of them seen only once. This sample is part of a study of T-cell memory formation after mild COVID-19. This CDR3 spans 13 amino acids. Trimming at V came to 5 bases and at J to 6 bases, leaving 4 bases not matched to a gene. Per germline, CDR1 SGHTA and CDR2 FQGTGA. The chain carries TRBV7-3 and TRBJ2-3; 8 positions agree with TRBD1. Material for sequencing was PBMCs or a T cell subset sorted from them (not recorded which). The TCR comes from a man aged 18 to 35 who had mild COVID-19 (a few samples of this study predate the infection). Cell type and time point are not known. The CDR3: CASSDRGRDTQYF. The CDR3 DNA reads as TGTGCCAGCAGCGACAGGGGAAGGGATACGCAGTATTTT.